The rows below give T cell receptor beta chains drawn from one sample of a study of OX40 agonist ivuxolimab in advanced cancers. Assay: immunoSEQ multiplex PCR; the TCRdb copy retains only in-frame clones and omits some. This sample yields about 74,000 clones, of which 86% are seen a single time; 6.5% to 7.5% belongs to the top ten. Sample: CD4+ or CD8+ T cells sorted from blood, taken in a trial of the OX40 agonist ivuxolimab. Receptor source: an adult with an advanced solid tumor such as melanoma, head and neck, liver or kidney cancer. CDR3s include the opening cysteine and the closing phenylalanine or tryptophan. A D gene is named only where the DNA matches it firmly. Size values are once, few and many counts, or a class for expanded clones, and some rows have none.

size	J	V	D	length	DNA	CDR3
-	TRBJ2-7	TRBV19	-	12	TGTGCCAGTAGCCGGCAGGACCACGAGCAGTACTTC	CASSRQDHEQYF
few	TRBJ1-5	TRBV7-9	-	13	TGTGCCAGCAGCAGTGACTGGCTGGAGCCCCAGCATTTT	CASSSDWLEPQHF
-	TRBJ1-3	TRBV11-2	-	14	TGTGCCAGCAGCTTTCAGAGCTCTGGAAACACCATATATTTT	CASSFQSSGNTIYF
-	TRBJ1-5	TRBV5-8	-	14	TGTGCCAGCAGCCCTGGAGGGGGCAATCAGCCCCAGCATTTT	CASSPGGGNQPQHF
few	TRBJ1-1	TRBV5-6	TRBD1	13	TGTGCCAGCAGGATAGACAGGGACACTGAAGCTTTCTTT	CASRIDRDTEAFF
once	TRBJ1-4	TRBV7-2	-	14	TGTGCCAGCAGCTTAGGAAGGGGAAGGGAAAAACTGTTTTTT	CASSLGRGREKLFF
-	TRBJ1-1	TRBV7-9	TRBD1	15	TGTGCCAGCAGCTCCCGGGACAGTATGAACACTGAAGCTTTCTTT	CASSSRDSMNTEAFF
-	TRBJ2-1	TRBV11-2	-	12	TGTGCCAGCAGCCCTGCAGGGATCGAGCAGTTCTTC	CASSPAGIEQFF
-	TRBJ1-1	TRBV7-9	-	13	TGTGCCAGCAGCCCCATTGGGAACACTGAAGCTTTCTTT	CASSPIGNTEAFF
few	TRBJ2-7	TRBV6-1	-	16	TGTGCCAGCAGTGAAGCAGGCGCAGCGAGCTCCTACGAGCAGTACTTC	CASSEAGAASSYEQYF
-	TRBJ2-2	TRBV19	-	13	TGTGCCAGTAGTATGCGGGGCACCGGGGAGCTGTTTTTT	CASSMRGTGELFF
-	TRBJ1-1	TRBV7-9	TRBD1	15	TGTGCCAGCACTACTACCAGGGGGTGGAACACTGAAGCTTTCTTT	CASTTTRGWNTEAFF
-	TRBJ2-2	TRBV29-1	-	13	TGCAGCGTTGGGGGGGCAAACACCGGGGAGCTGTTTTTT	CSVGGANTGELFF
-	TRBJ2-3	TRBV5-4	-	14	TGTGCCAGCAGCGATTCACTCCTCCCCGTGGCGCAGTATTTT	CASSDSLLPVAQYF
-	TRBJ1-1	TRBV7-2	-	13	TGTGCCAGCAGCCAACGAGTGAACACTGAAGCTTTCTTT	CASSQRVNTEAFF
-	TRBJ2-1	TRBV5-1	-	16	TGCGCCAGCACCACTACCCAGAATACAGGGCGCAATGAGCAGTTCTTC	CASTTTQNTGRNEQFF
-	TRBJ2-1	TRBV11-3	TRBD2	14	TGTGCCAGCAGCTTAGGACTAGCACGCAATGAGCAGTTCTTC	CASSLGLARNEQFF
-	TRBJ2-2	TRBV5-1	TRBD2	15	TGCGCCAGCAGCCCCGGGGGGGCAGTCACCGGGGAGCTGTTTTTT	CASSPGGAVTGELFF
-	TRBJ1-2	TRBV6-5	-	12	TGTGCCAGCACCCCGGGGGGTGTCGGCTACACCTTC	CASTPGGVGYTF
-	TRBJ1-5	TRBV6-1	-	15	TGTGCCAGCAATATAAGGGTTGGGAGCAATCAGCCCCAGCATTTT	CASNIRVGSNQPQHF
-	TRBJ2-5	TRBV11-1	TRBD1	14	TGTGCCAGCACCTTGACAGGGGGCGACGAGACCCAGTACTTC	CASTLTGGDETQYF
once	TRBJ2-1	TRBV6-5	TRBD1	16	TGTGCCAGCAGTTACTCAGGGACAGGGAAGTCCAATGAGCAGTTCTTC	CASSYSGTGKSNEQFF
-	TRBJ2-1	TRBV7-9	TRBD2	19	TGTGCCAGCATCCATTCATGGGGAGGGGAAGACTCATCCTACAATGAGCAGTTCTTC	CASIHSWGGEDSSYNEQFF
-	TRBJ1-2	TRBV6-1	-	14	TGTGCCAGCAAAGCTGAGGGACGGAACTATGGCTACACCTTC	CASKAEGRNYGYTF
-	TRBJ2-2	TRBV5-1	-	15	TGCGCCAGCAGCTTGGTAGGGGCGGGCACCGGGGAGCTGTTTTTT	CASSLVGAGTGELFF
few	TRBJ2-7	TRBV6-5	-	15	TGTGCCAGCTCTGCCACCGGGACCAGCTCCTACGAGCAGTACTTC	CASSATGTSSYEQYF
-	TRBJ1-1	TRBV6-6	TRBD1	14	TGTGCCAGCAGGTCGACAGGGAGGAACACTGAAGCTTTCTTT	CASRSTGRNTEAFF
-	TRBJ1-1	TRBV7-2	-	17	TGTGCCAGCAGCTTAGCGTTTCGGACGGGGGTGAACACTGAAGCTTTCTTT	CASSLAFRTGVNTEAFF
-	TRBJ2-7	TRBV5-1	TRBD1	14	TGCGCCAGCAACGAGGGGGCTAGCTCCTACGAGCAGTACTTC	CASNEGASSYEQYF
-	TRBJ1-2	TRBV18	-	13	TGTGCCAGCTCACCAGCAGGGTACTATGGCTACACCTTC	CASSPAGYYGYTF
-	TRBJ2-1	TRBV6-6	-	14	TGTGCCAGCAGGAACCCCAATCTGGCCGATGAGCAGTTCTTC	CASRNPNLADEQFF
once	TRBJ2-1	TRBV11-2	-	15	TGTGCCAGCAGCTTTAGGCTAGCTGGCCACAATGAGCAGTTCTTC	CASSFRLAGHNEQFF
-	TRBJ1-5	TRBV6-6	-	14	TGTGCCAGCAGTTACGAATCGGGGAATCAGCCCCAGCATTTT	CASSYESGNQPQHF
-	TRBJ1-4	TRBV7-8	-	16	TGTGCCAGCAGCTTAAGTCAGGGGTTTACTAATGAAAAACTGTTTTTT	CASSLSQGFTNEKLFF
-	TRBJ1-6	TRBV7-2	-	15	TGTGCCAGCAGCAAAGGAGGGGAGTTAGGATCACCCCTCCACTTT	CASSKGGELGSPLHF
-	TRBJ2-1	TRBV7-3	TRBD2	14	TGTGCCAGCAGCCGGACTAGCGGGAGTAATGAGCAGTTCTTC	CASSRTSGSNEQFF
-	TRBJ2-5	TRBV7-3	TRBD1	13	TGTGCCAGCAGCCAGGGACAGGTTGAGACCCAGTACTTC	CASSQGQVETQYF
medium-sized	TRBJ1-4	TRBV29-1	-	15	TGCAGCGTTGAAGCCCAGCAGGGCGGGGATGAAAAACTGTTTTTT	CSVEAQQGGDEKLFF
-	TRBJ2-1	TRBV18	-	14	TGTGCCAGCTCACCGGTGAATAGCTACAATGAGCAGTTCTTC	CASSPVNSYNEQFF
-	TRBJ2-4	TRBV6-1	-	15	TGTGCCAGCAGTGATCTCGGTGAATCCAAAAACATTCAGTACTTC	CASSDLGESKNIQYF
once	TRBJ2-2	TRBV9	-	16	TGTGCCAGCAGCGTAGAGACCTTGGGACTCAAGGGGGAGCTGTTTTTT	CASSVETLGLKGELFF
-	TRBJ2-7	TRBV6-5	-	16	TGTGCCAGCAGTTACTCGACGGCCAGCCTTAACTACGAGCAGTACTTC	CASSYSTASLNYEQYF
-	TRBJ1-1	TRBV7-9	-	15	TGTGCCAGCAGCATCGACGCGGGGGGCGCCTTGCGAGCTTTCTTT	CASSIDAGGALRAFF
-	TRBJ2-3	TRBV27	TRBD2	14	TGTGCCAGCAGCCGGGAGGACGGCAGAGATACGCAGTATTTT	CASSREDGRDTQYF
-	TRBJ2-7	TRBV6-5	-	14	TGTGCCAGCAGGCTCGACTGGAGCTCCTACGAGCAGTACTTC	CASRLDWSSYEQYF